The sequence of this TCR beta chain was determined in a study of regulatory T cells in long-lasting Graves disease. This clonotype was detected many times. Arm-PCR of CDR3 regions with iRepertoire HTBI primers generated TCR beta libraries. TCRdb re-called the multiplex PCR reads through MiXCR, storing one row per CDR3 protein. The table includes 370,000 or so distinct CDR3 sequences, around 15% detected once. As to time point: newly diagnosed GD, antithyroid drugs for less than 3 months. TCR sequences were obtained from RNA taken from PBMCs. In addition, the sample was reused for a study of T cells in Graves' hyperthyroidism and ophthalmopathy. That study reports: A model built on 13 V-J features separated ophthalmopathy from stable hyperthyroidism.

The specimen was peripheral blood mononuclear cells (PBMCs), collected at new diagnosis, from a patient treated with antithyroid drugs. The sequence derives from a woman aged 18-30 years with Graves disease.

The CDR3: CASSYPGFGEQFF. The CDR3 bases are TGTGCCAGCAGCTATCCAGGGTTCGGTGAGCAGTTCTTC. The chain is built from TRBV11-2 and TRBJ2-1, with D perhaps TRBD1 (5 bases). Looked up from germline, CDR1 is SGHAT and CDR2 is FQNNGV. V lost 4 bases, J lost 9 bases, and 13 bases lay in between. The CDR3 covers 13 residues.